This entry lists 25 T cell receptor beta chains sequenced from one sample in a study of cytomegalovirus exposure and HLA in healthy donors. This PCR relied on a set of 60 Vbeta primers and 13 Jbeta primers. The protocol was immunoSEQ multiplex PCR, while the TCRdb copy is restricted to in-frame clones and leaves out a portion. In the table there are 150,000 to 200,000 clones, approximately 70% of which are singletons. The sample taken for sequencing was PBMCs. Source of these receptors: a man between 40 and 49 years old in good health and CMV-seropositive.

The chain uses TRBV6-5 and TRBJ1-2; 8 bases are shared with TRBD1. CDR1 is MNHEY, CDR2 SVGAGI, per germline. The CDR3 sequence is 15 residues long. Trimming cost V 0 bases and J 8 bases; bases outside gene matches: 8. CDR3 residues: CASSYSMGRGQGYTF. The CDR3 DNA is TGTGCCAGCAGTTACTCGATGGGCAGGGGGCAGGGCTACACCTTC.

With respect to this clone: At the DNA level, this CDR3 is encoded by other sequences in the same sample as well. This chain joins TRBV4-1 and TRBJ1-3; D not certain. Trimming removed 4 bases at V and 0 bases at J, with 16 bases between. Germline CDR1 MGHRA, CDR2 YSYEKL. CDR3 length: 17 residues. The CDR3 loop is CASSPHSNPASGNTIYF. The DNA of the CDR3 is TGCGCCAGCAGCCCTCACAGTAATCCGGCCTCTGGAAACACCATATATTTT.

This chain joins TRBV6-5 and TRBJ2-3; possible D gene TRBD2, 5 bases. Trimming shortened V by 0 bases and J by 4 bases, and 14 bases separated the two germline ends. This CDR3 spans 16 amino acids. The germline CDR1 and CDR2 sequences are MNHEY and SVGAGI. CDR3: CASSYSRGPGADTQYF. CDR3 bases: TGTGCCAGCAGTTACTCGCGCGGGCCTGGGGCAGATACGCAGTATTTT.

The chain employs TRBV4-1 and TRBJ2-7, with TRBD1 as a possible D gene (5 bases). Germline V gene lookup returns CDR1 MGHRA and CDR2 YSYEKL. This CDR3 region has 17 residues. The V gene lost 2 bases and the J gene lost 5 bases, with 22 bases spanning the gap. This CDR3 reads CASSQQVTRQPINEQYF. In DNA form, the CDR3 reads TGCGCCAGCAGCCAACAAGTAACGCGACAGCCGATTAACGAGCAGTACTTC.

The V call is TRBV4-1, the J call TRBJ1-4; 8 nucleotides align to TRBD1. Losses at the gene ends were 1 base for V and 8 bases for J; bases not matched to a gene: 15. The V gene's germline CDR1 is MGHRA and CDR2 YSYEKL. The CDR3 loop spans 18 amino acids. CDR3 bases: TGCGCCAGCAGCCAAGTAGACCAGGGGGCGCAGTTTTGGGAAAAACTGTTTTTT. Translation: CASSQVDQGAQFWEKLFF.

The CDR3 nucleotides are TGTGCCAGCAGCTTGGGAGGCCTAGCGGGCGGAGAGACCCAGTACTTC. Its protein is CASSLGGLAGGETQYF. This rearrangement joins TRBV5-4 to TRBJ2-5; 8 nucleotides agree with TRBD2. CDR1 is SGHNT and CDR2 is YYREEE in the germline V gene (reference sequence). V gave up 0 bases and J gave up 4 bases; unmatched junction bases: 8. This CDR3 region has 16 residues.

The chain combines TRBV6-1 with TRBJ2-7; possibly TRBD1 for D (6 bases). Germline CDR1 MNHNS, CDR2 SASEGT. The CDR3 loop spans 13 amino acids. V was pared by 6 bases and J by 3 bases, with 12 bases between. CDR3 residues: CASRAGTNYEQYF. CDR3 DNA: TGTGCCAGCAGGGCCGGGACAAACTACGAGCAGTACTTC.

The chain recombines TRBV5-1 with TRBJ1-1; D is undetermined. The length of the CDR3 is 14 residues. Trimming took 0 bases from V and 4 from J, leaving 10 bases between them. CDR1 and CDR2 (germline): SGHRS, YFSETQ. Here the CDR3 reads CASSLGAGSTEAFF. The CDR3 DNA is TGCGCCAGCAGCTTGGGGGCCGGGAGCACTGAAGCTTTCTTT.

For this clone: The junction differs from germline at one of its ends, possibly a read error. The genes are TRBV5-4 and TRBJ1-2; D is unresolved. The CDR3 contains 14 residues. CDR1 SGHNT and CDR2 YYREEE come from the germline V gene (reference sequence). CDR3 protein: CASSSRRTPYSYTF. Written as DNA, the CDR3 is TGTGCCAGCAGCTCCCGACGGACTCCCTATAGCTACACCTTC.

This sequence joins TRBV7-3 and TRBJ1-3; possibly TRBD1 for D (5 bases). Trimming shortened V by 5 bases and J by 2 bases, and 10 bases separated the two germline ends. Germline values: CDR1 SGHTA, CDR2 FQGTGA. The CDR3 is 14 residues long. The CDR3 region is CASSPGGPGNTIYF. The CDR3 DNA is TGTGCCAGCAGCCCCGGGGGACCTGGAAACACCATATATTTT.

The V gene is TRBV7-2, the J gene TRBJ2-2, with TRBD2 identical over 9 bases. Germline CDR1 is SGHTA and CDR2 is FQGNSA. This CDR3 spans 16 amino acids. The ends lost 1 base at V and 6 bases at J; junction bases unmatched: 6. CDR3 coding DNA: TGTGCCAGCAGCTTAGTGGCGGGGGGGTCTCCCGGGGAGCTGTTTTTT. Translation: CASSLVAGGSPGELFF.

The chain uses TRBV11-2 and TRBJ1-1; D is unclear. From germline, CDR1 is SGHAT and CDR2 FQNNGV. V dropped 1 base and J dropped 6 bases, with 12 bases sitting between them. There are 14 residues in the CDR3. CDR3 in amino acids: CASSLVGRVAEAFF. In DNA form, the CDR3 reads TGTGCCAGCAGCTTAGTAGGGAGGGTCGCTGAAGCTTTCTTT.

A few counts support this clone. This chain joins TRBV9 and TRBJ2-5; TRBD2 matches at 9 bases. J was trimmed by 5 bases and V by 2 bases; bases with no gene match: 7. The CDR3 runs 15 residues. Germline CDR1 reads SGDLS; CDR2 reads YYNGEE. This CDR3 reads CASSVGASGVETQYF. CDR3 nucleotide sequence: TGTGCCAGCAGCGTCGGGGCTAGCGGGGTGGAGACCCAGTACTTC.

Only a few counts were recorded for this clone. The chain carries TRBV2 and TRBJ2-3; weak D call: TRBD1 (5 bases). Looked up from germline, CDR1 is SNHLY and CDR2 is FYNNEI. CDR3 size: 13 residues. Trimming took 10 bases from V and 2 from J, leaving 13 bases between them. In nucleotides, the CDR3 is TGTGCCACCCAAGACAGACTCACAGATACGCAGTATTTT. Translation gives CATQDRLTDTQYF.

The chain is built from TRBV19 and TRBJ2-3; 7 positions agree with TRBD1. This CDR3 comprises 13 residues. Per the germline V gene, CDR1 is LNHDA and CDR2 is SQIVND (reference sequence). V lost 5 bases to trimming and J lost 3 bases; unmatched junction nucleotides: 2. The CDR3 reads CASSRQGTDTQYF. The DNA for the CDR3 is TGTGCCAGTAGTCGACAGGGTACAGATACGCAGTATTTT.

V gene TRBV27 combines with J gene TRBJ1-6; D perhaps matches TRBD1 (6 bases). CDR3 length equals 14 residues. Trimming took 2 bases from V and 6 from J, leaving 8 bases between them. CDR1 MNHEY and CDR2 SMNVEV come from the germline V gene (reference sequence). The CDR3 spells CASSLGGPNSPLHF. In nucleotides, the CDR3 is TGTGCCAGCAGTTTAGGGGGCCCTAATTCACCCCTCCACTTT.

The J gene is TRBJ1-1, the V gene TRBV7-9, with 9 bases matching TRBD1. The CDR3 spans 15 residues. The germline V gene has CDR1 SEHNR and CDR2 FQNEAQ (reference sequence). V gave up 4 bases and J gave up 3 bases; unmatched junction bases: 6. The CDR3 here is CASSSGDRVYTEAFF. The DNA of the CDR3 is TGTGCCAGCAGCTCAGGGGACAGGGTTTACACTGAAGCTTTCTTT.

CDR3 in amino acids: CASGLVPGGGGNQPQHF. Here the CDR3 DNA reads TGTGCTAGTGGTTTGGTGCCGGGCGGGGGCGGCAATCAGCCCCAGCATTTT. V and J are TRBV12-5 and TRBJ1-5; D possibly corresponds to TRBD1 (6 bases). The germline V gene encodes CDR1 LGHNT and CDR2 FRNRAP. The V gene lost 0 bases and the J gene lost 2 bases, with 14 bases spanning the gap. The CDR3 has 17 amino acids.

The chain recombines TRBV4-2 with TRBJ1-6, with 7 nucleotides matching TRBD1. Germline CDR1 is LGHNA and CDR2 is YNFKEQ. This CDR3 region has 16 residues. Trimming at V came to 1 base and at J to 10 bases, leaving 10 bases not matched to a gene. CDR3 DNA: TGTGCCAGCAGCCAAGGAGTACAGGGGAGATACTCACCCCTCCACTTT. Protein sequence: CASSQGVQGRYSPLHF.

The chain uses TRBV9 and TRBJ1-6; 8 bases are a match to TRBD1. J lost 6 bases, V lost 0 bases, and 14 bases had no gene match. Germline CDR1 SGDLS, CDR2 YYNGEE. CDR3 length: 19 amino acids. CDR3 DNA sequence: TGTGCCAGCAGCGTAGGTTGGGGGTCTTCCGGGACAGGTAATTCACCCCTCCACTTT. Encoded protein: CASSVGWGSSGTGNSPLHF. Full variable domain (missing parts from reference TRBV9 and TRBJ1-6): DSGVTQTPKHLITATGQRVTLRCSPRSGDLSVYWYQQSLDQGLQFLIQYYNGEERAKGNILERFSAQQFPDLHSELNLSSLELGDSALYFCASSVGWGSSGTGNSPLHFGNGTRLTVT.

The V call is TRBV19, the J call TRBJ1-2; 9 nucleotides line up with TRBD1. This CDR3 spans 15 amino acids. Germline V gives CDR1 LNHDA, CDR2 SQIVND (reference sequence). Losses at the gene ends were 7 bases for V and 3 bases for J; bases not matched to a gene: 9. CDR3 sequence: CASTRTGESDYGYTF. Written as DNA, the CDR3 is TGTGCCAGTACCAGGACAGGGGAAAGTGACTATGGCTACACCTTC.

The chain has TRBV7-9 and TRBJ2-2; maybe TRBD2 (7 bases). The CDR3 has 15 residues. Trimming stripped 8 bases from V and 5 bases from J, with 18 bases between. Per germline, CDR1 SEHNR and CDR2 FQNEAQ (reference sequence). Here the CDR3 DNA reads TGTGCCAGCGTCCGGACGGGGGGCGTTACCGGGGAGCTGTTTTTT. Translating gives CASVRTGGVTGELFF. The full variable domain, completed using reference TRBV7-9 and TRBJ2-2, is DTGVSQNPRHKITKRGQNVTFRCDPISEHNRLYWYRQTLGQGPEFLTYFQNEAQLEKSRLLSDRFSAERPKGSFSTLEIQRTEQGDSAMYLCASVRTGGVTGELFFGEGSRLTVL.

The chain recombines TRBV10-3 with TRBJ1-1; 7 bases fit TRBD1. CDR1 and CDR2 from the germline V gene are ENHRY and SYGVKD. Losses at the gene ends were 3 bases for V and 8 bases for J; bases not matched to a gene: 3. The CDR3 spans 12 residues. CDR3 amino acids: CAISEGTEEAFF. DNA of the CDR3: TGTGCCATCAGTGAAGGGACAGAGGAAGCTTTCTTT.

The V and J genes are TRBV15 and TRBJ1-3, with D tentatively TRBD1 (5 bases). CDR1 is LNHNV and CDR2 is YYDKDF in the germline V gene (reference sequence). The CDR3 is made up of 15 amino acids. Trimming cost V 3 bases and J 1 base, with 10 bases left between them. CDR3 protein: CATSSDTGSGNTIYF. The CDR3 coding sequence is TGTGCCACCAGCAGCGATACAGGTTCTGGAAACACCATATATTTT.

The rearrangement links TRBV4-1 to TRBJ2-7; 7 positions agree with TRBD1. Per germline, CDR1 MGHRA and CDR2 YSYEKL. This CDR3 has 15 residues. V shed 4 bases, J shed 0 bases, and the junction held 6 bases outside the gene matches. Here the CDR3 DNA reads TGCGCCAGCAGCCTCACCAGGGGGAACTCCTACGAGCAGTACTTC. Translation gives CASSLTRGNSYEQYF.